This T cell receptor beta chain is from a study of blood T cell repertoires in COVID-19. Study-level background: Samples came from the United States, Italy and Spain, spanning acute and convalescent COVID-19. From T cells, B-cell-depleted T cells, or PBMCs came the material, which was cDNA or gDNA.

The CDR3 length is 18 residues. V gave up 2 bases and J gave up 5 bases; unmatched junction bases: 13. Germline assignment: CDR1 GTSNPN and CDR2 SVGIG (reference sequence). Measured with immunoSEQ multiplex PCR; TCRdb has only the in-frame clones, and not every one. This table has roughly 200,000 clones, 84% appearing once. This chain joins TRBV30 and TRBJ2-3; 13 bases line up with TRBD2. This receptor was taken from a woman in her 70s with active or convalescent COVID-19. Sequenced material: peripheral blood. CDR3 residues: CAWSPGLAGALRGDTQYF. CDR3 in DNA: TGTGCCTGGAGTCCCGGACTAGCGGGAGCTCTTCGAGGAGATACGCAGTATTTT. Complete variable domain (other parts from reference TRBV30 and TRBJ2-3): SQTIHQWPATLVQPVGSPLSLECTVEGTSNPNLYWYRQAAGRGLQLLFYSVGIGQISSEVPQNLSASRPQDRQFILSSKKLLLSDSGFYLCAWSPGLAGALRGDTQYFGPGTRLTVL.